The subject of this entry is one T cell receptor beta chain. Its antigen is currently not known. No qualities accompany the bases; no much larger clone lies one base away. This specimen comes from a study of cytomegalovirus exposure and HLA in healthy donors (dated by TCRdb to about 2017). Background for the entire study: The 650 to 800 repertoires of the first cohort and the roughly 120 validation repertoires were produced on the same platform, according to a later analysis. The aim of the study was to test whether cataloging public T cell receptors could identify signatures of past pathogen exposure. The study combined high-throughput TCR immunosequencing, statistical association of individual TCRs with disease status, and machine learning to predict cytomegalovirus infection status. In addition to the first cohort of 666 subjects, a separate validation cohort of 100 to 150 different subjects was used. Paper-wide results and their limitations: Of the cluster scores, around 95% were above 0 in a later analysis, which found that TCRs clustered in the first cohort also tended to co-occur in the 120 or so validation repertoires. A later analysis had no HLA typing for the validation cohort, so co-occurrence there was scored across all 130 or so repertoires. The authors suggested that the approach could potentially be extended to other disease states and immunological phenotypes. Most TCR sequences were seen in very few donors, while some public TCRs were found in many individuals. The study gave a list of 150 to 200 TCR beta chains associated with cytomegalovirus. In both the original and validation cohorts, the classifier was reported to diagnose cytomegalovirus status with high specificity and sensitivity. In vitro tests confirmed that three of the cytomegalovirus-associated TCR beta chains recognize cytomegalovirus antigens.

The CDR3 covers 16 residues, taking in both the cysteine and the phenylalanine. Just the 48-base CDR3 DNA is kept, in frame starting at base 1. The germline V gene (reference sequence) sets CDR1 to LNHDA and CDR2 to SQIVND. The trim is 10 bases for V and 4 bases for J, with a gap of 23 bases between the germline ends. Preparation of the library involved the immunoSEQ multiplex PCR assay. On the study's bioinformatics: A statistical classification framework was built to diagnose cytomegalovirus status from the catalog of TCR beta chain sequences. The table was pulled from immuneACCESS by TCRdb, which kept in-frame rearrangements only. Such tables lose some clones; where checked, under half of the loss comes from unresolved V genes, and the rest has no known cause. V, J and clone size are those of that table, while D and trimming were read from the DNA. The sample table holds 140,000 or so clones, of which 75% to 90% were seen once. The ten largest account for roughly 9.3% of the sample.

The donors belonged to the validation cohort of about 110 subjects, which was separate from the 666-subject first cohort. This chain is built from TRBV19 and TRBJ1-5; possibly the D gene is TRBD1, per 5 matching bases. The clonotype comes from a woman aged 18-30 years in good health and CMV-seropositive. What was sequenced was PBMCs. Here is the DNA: TGTGCCACTCCCTTGGAAGGACACGCTCCTAATCAGCCCCAGCATTTT. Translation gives CATPLEGHAPNQPQHF.